Detailed here is one T cell receptor beta chain. No antigen is known for it. This specimen includes other DNA sequences encoding the same CDR3. The germline V gene has CDR1 SGHNT and CDR2 YYREEE (reference sequence). The CDR3 has 16 residues. V lost 3 bases and J 0 bases, leaving 13 bases between the germline ends. This sample was taken from a study of shared clonotypes between healthy human individuals. CD4+ cells were split into CD45RA+ naive and CD45RA-negative memory subsets. Study results and caveats: Compared with clonotypes that all four donors shared, non-shared clonotypes had lower generation probabilities.

Sequencing was performed with immunoSEQ multiplex PCR; in TCRdb, only in-frame clones are kept and a portion is missing. The table has millions of clones, over 85% seen once. The receptor was derived from a man aged 18 to 29 in good health. The V and J genes are TRBV5-4 and TRBJ2-4; a possible D gene is TRBD2 (5 bases). Input material: naive CD4+ T cells sorted from blood. As for subset: CD45RA+ positively selected. The CDR3 loop is CASSSGGELAKNIQYF. CDR3 bases: TGTGCCAGCAGCTCCGGAGGTGAACTAGCCAAAAACATTCAGTACTTC. The full variable domain, completed using reference TRBV5-4 and TRBJ2-4, is ETGVTQSPTHLIKTRGQQVTLRCSSQSGHNTVSWYQQALGQGPQFIFQYYREEENGRGNFPPRFSGLQFPNYSSELNVNALELDDSALYLCASSSGGELAKNIQYFGAGTRLSVL.